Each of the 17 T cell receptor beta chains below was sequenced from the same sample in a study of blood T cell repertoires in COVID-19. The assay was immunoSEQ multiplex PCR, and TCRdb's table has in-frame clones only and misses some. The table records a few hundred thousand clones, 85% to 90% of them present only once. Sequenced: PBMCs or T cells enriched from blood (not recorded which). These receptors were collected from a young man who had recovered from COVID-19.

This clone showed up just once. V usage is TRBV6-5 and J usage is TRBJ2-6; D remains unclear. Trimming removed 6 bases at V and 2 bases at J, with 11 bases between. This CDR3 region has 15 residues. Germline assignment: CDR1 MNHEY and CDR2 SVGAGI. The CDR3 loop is CASSEIPPGANVLTF. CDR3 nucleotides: TGTGCCAGCAGCGAGATTCCACCTGGGGCCAACGTCCTGACTTTC.

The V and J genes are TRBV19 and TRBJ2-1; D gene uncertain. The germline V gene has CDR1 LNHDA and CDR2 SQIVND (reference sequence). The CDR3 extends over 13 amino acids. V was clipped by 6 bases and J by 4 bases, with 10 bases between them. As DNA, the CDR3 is TGTGCCAGTAGGGGCGTATTTTACAATGAGCAGTTCTTC. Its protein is CASRGVFYNEQFF.

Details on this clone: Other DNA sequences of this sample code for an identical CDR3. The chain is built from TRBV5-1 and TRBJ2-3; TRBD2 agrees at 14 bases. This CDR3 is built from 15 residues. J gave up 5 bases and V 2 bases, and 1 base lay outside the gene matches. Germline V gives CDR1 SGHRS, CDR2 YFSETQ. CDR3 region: CASSFGTSGGDTQYF. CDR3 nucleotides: TGCGCCAGCAGCTTTGGGACTAGCGGGGGAGATACGCAGTATTTT.

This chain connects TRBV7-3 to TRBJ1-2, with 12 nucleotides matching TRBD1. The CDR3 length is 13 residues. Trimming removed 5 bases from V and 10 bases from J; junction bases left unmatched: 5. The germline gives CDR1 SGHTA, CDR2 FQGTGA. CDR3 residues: CASSRGTGGVYTF. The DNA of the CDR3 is TGTGCCAGCAGCCGGGGGACAGGGGGCGTCTACACCTTC.

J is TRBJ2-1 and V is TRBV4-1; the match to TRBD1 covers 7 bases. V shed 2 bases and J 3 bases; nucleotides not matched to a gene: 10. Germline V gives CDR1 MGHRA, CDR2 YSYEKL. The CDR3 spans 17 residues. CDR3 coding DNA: TGCGCCAGCAGCCAAAGGAGTAGGGGGCCTTTCTACAATGAGCAGTTCTTC. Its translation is CASSQRSRGPFYNEQFF.

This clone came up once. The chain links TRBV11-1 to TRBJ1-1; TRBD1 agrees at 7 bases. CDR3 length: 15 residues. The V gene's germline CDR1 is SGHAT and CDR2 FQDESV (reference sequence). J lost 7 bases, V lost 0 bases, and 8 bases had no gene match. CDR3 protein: CASSLAETGQIEAFF. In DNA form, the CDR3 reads TGTGCCAGCAGCTTAGCGGAAACGGGACAGATTGAAGCTTTCTTT.

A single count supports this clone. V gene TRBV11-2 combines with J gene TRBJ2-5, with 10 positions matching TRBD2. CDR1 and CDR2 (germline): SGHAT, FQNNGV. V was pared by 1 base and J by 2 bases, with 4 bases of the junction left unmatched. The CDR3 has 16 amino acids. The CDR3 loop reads CASSLGAGGLQETQYF. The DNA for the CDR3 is TGTGCCAGCAGCTTAGGAGCGGGGGGGCTACAAGAGACCCAGTACTTC.

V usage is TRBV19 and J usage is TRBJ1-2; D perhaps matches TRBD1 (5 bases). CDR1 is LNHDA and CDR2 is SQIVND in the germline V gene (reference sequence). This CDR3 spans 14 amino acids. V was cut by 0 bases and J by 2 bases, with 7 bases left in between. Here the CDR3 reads CASSIDRGNYGYTF. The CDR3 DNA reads TGTGCCAGTAGTATAGATCGGGGGAACTATGGCTACACCTTC.

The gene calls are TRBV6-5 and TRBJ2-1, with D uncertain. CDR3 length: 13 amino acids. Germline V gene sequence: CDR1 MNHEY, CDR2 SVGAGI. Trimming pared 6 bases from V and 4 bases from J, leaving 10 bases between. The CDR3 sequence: CASSQTLYNEQFF. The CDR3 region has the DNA TGTGCCAGCAGCCAGACACTGTACAATGAGCAGTTCTTC.

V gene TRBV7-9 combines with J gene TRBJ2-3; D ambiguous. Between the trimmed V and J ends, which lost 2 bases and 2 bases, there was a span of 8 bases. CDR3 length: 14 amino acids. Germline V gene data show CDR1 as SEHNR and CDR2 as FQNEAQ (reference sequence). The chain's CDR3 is CASSLSVSTDTQYF. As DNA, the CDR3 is TGTGCCAGCAGCTTATCGGTTTCCACAGATACGCAGTATTTT.

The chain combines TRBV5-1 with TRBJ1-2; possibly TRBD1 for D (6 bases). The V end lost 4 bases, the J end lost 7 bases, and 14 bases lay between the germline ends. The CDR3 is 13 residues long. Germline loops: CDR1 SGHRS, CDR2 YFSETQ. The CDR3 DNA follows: TGCGCCAGCAGCCAACGGGGGGCCCCTGGCTACACCTTC. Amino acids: CASSQRGAPGYTF.

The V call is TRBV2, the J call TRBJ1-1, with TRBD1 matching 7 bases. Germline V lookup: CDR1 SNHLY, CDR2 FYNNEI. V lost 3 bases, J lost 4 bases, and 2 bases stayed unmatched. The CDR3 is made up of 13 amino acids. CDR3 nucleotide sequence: TGTGCCAGCAGTGAGGGACAGATCACTGAAGCTTTCTTT. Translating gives CASSEGQITEAFF. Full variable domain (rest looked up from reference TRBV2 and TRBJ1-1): EPEVTQTPSHQVTQMGQEVILRCVPISNHLYFYWYRQILGQKVEFLVSFYNNEISEKSEIFDDQFSVERPDGSNFTLKIRSTKLEDSAMYFCASSEGQITEAFFGQGTRLTVV.

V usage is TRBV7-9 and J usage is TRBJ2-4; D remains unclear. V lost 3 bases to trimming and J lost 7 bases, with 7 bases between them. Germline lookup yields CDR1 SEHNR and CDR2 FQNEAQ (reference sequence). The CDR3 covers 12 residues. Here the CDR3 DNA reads TGTGCCAGCAGCTTCGACAACAACATTCAGTACTTC. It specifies CASSFDNNIQYF.

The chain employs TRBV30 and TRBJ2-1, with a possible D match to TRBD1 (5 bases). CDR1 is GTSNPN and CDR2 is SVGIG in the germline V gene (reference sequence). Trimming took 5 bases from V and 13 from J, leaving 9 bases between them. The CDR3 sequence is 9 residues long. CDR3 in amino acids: CAWGAAQFF. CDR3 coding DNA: TGTGCCTGGGGGGCGGCTCAGTTCTTC. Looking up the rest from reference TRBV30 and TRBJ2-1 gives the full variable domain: SQTIHQWPATLVQPVGSPLSLECTVEGTSNPNLYWYRQAAGRGLQLLFYSVGIGQISSEVPQNLSASRPQDRQFILSSKKLLLSDSGFYLCAWGAAQFFGPGTRLTVL.

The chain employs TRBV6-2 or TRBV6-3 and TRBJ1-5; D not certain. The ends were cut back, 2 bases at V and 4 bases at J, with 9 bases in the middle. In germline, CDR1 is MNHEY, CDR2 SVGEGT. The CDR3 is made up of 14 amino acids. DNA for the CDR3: TGTGCCAGCAGTTACCTACAGTTAAATCAGCCCCAGCATTTT. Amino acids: CASSYLQLNQPQHF.

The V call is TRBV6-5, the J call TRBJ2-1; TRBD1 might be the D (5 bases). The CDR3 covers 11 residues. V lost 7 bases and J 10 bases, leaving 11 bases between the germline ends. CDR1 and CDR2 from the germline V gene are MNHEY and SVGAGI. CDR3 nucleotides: TGTGCCAGCACCTCAGGGCAAGAGCAGTTCTTC. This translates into CASTSGQEQFF.

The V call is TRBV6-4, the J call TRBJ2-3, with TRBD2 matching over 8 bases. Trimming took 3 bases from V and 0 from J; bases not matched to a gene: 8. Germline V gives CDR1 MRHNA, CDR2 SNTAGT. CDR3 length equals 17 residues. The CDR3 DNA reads TGTGCCAGCAGTGAGGGCCCTAGCGGGCGTAGCACAGATACGCAGTATTTT. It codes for CASSEGPSGRSTDTQYF.